This TCR beta chain was sequenced for a study of OX40 agonist ivuxolimab in advanced cancers. Context from the whole study: Ivuxolimab, which targeted the costimulatory receptor OX40 (CD134), was an agonistic, fully human IgG2 monoclonal antibody. Partial responses occurred in three dose-escalation patients, of whom one had hepatocellular carcinoma and two had cutaneous melanoma. Prior anti-PD-1, anti-PD-L1 or anti-CTLA-4 therapy was permitted, and checkpoint inhibitors had been received by roughly two fifths of dose-escalation patients. The purpose of peripheral TCRbeta sequencing was to test whether ivuxolimab changed TCR sequence diversity and led to clonal T-cell expansion. In the dose-escalation cohort, about four fifths of patients were male, and the mean age was around 60 years with a range of roughly 23 to 90. The paper describes the monotherapy dose-escalation part (N ≈ 51 patients) of the phase I trial of ivuxolimab. Intravenous ivuxolimab was administered to patients every 2 weeks at six dose levels: 0.01, 0.1, 0.3, 1.5, 3 and 10 mg/kg. Of the 50 to 55 patients in dose escalation, around 19 had hepatocellular carcinoma, some 15 had melanoma, 9 had renal cell carcinoma and 9 had head and neck cancer. The paper as a whole reports these results and caveats: At doses from 0.1 to 3.0 mg/kg, clonal expansion was seen in both CD4+ and CD8+ blood T cells between baseline and week 6. Antigen specificity was not determined for the clonally expanded peripheral T cells. In the 0.1-3.0 mg/kg groups, partial responders had among the lowest normalized peripheral clonal expansion, particularly in CD8+ T cells. On average, CD8+ T cells showed more expanded clones than CD4+ T cells after ivuxolimab. Low levels of normalized T-cell clonal expansion were also seen in some patients who did not respond.

To sequence the TCRbeta CDR3 region, genomic DNA was isolated from the sorted cells. TCRbeta CDR3 regions were sequenced using the immunoSEQ Assay. The table comes from immuneACCESS by way of TCRdb, which keeps in-frame sequences with V and J called. Part of the clones is missing from these tables; in studies checked, under half for an unresolved V gene and the rest for unknown reasons. The sample has about 90,000 clones on record, around 90% of them singletons. The biggest ten clones account for less than 8% of the sample. The trial excluded patients who had a history of autoimmune disease or who were on systemic immunosuppression. Peripheral blood for TCR sequencing was collected from all dose cohorts at baseline, on cycle 4 day 1, and on cycle 7 day 1. The samples were taken from a phase I, first-in-human, multicenter, open-label dose-escalation trial of ivuxolimab. Adults with locally advanced or metastatic melanoma, renal cell, hepatocellular, or head and neck squamous cell carcinoma were enrolled in the trial. CD4+ and CD8+ T cells were sorted separately from peripheral blood before TCR sequencing.

Comments on this clone: Its specific antigen is unknown. It has no much larger one-base neighbor in the sample; base qualities were not kept.

V loses 0 bases of germline sequence and J loses 10 bases, and the interval between the two ends is 21 bases. The CDR1 and CDR2 encoded by the germline V gene (reference sequence) are WNHNN and SYGVQD. From its cysteine to its phenylalanine, the CDR3 spans 16 amino acids. The sequence is cut down to CDR3 DNA, 48 bases in frame from base 1. The material was CD4+ or CD8+ T cells sorted from blood, obtained in a trial of the OX40 agonist ivuxolimab. The V and J genes are TRBV10-1 and TRBJ1-1; the D gene is not confidently resolved. The origin of this receptor is an adult with an advanced solid tumor such as melanoma, head and neck, liver or kidney cancer. Read as DNA, the sequence is TGCGCCAGCAGTGAGTCAGTCGTCGGGCACTCTAGGATAGCTTTCTTT. This yields the protein CASSESVVGHSRIAFF.